This T cell receptor beta chain is drawn from a study of glioma-infiltrating T cells (dated by TCRdb to the mid-2010s). Looking at the study overall: TCR alpha- and beta-chain repertoires were sequenced from glioma tissue, non-neoplastic brain tissue and matched peripheral blood mononuclear cells. The paired cohort comprised three low-grade glioma patients, about 8 primary glioblastoma patients and three non-glioma patients contributing non-neoplastic brain tissue. To gauge divergence between tissue and blood T-cell populations, every tissue-infiltrating repertoire was compared against the peripheral blood repertoire from the same patient. Overall study outcomes, separate from this receptor: VJ-independent divergence between tissue and blood was below expectation in non-neoplastic patients but above expectation in all gliomas, especially low-grade gliomas. Only a very small number of CDR3 sequences turned up in both tissue and blood, a result put down to high CDR3 diversity combined with limited sampling. The group comparisons were based on small numbers of patients: three non-neoplastic, three low-grade glioma and seven to nine glioblastoma patients.

With regard to this clonotype: What this receptor recognizes is not known. A much larger clone differs by one base, so this may be a read error.

Measured from the cysteine to the phenylalanine, the CDR3 is 15 residues long. Of all the DNA, just the CDR3 is kept, 45 bases in frame from base 1. In the germline V gene, CDR1 corresponds to SGHVS and CDR2 to FNYEAQ. Compared with germline, V lacks 8 bases and J lacks 7 bases; bases without a gene match: 13. TCR alpha and beta CDR3 regions were amplified with the iRepertoire nested amplicon-rescue multiplex PCR (arm-PCR) platform from RNA. The input for one-step reverse transcription and amplification was roughly 100-400 ng of tissue mRNA or PBMC total RNA. Following bead purification, Illumina adapters were added by a secondary multiplex PCR, and the libraries were gel-purified between 200 and 400 bp. Demultiplexing relied on internal 6-nucleotide barcodes carried by the libraries. Sequencing of the libraries was done on an Illumina MiSeq using 2x220 or 2x250 nucleotide paired-end reads. The study's processing was this. Paired reads were merged using FLASH 1.2.11 and aligned with BWA-MEM to the GRCh37 human genome, and TRA and TRB reads were then extracted. V and J assignment used an IMGT-derived reference of cassette sequences and CDR3 motifs that included pseudogenes. Reads were translated in three frames, and productive CDR3s were defined by a C…FGXG motif without stop codons. Clonotypes were defined as unique combinations of V-J cassette pair and CDR3 amino acid sequence. Reads were filtered by Hamming distance, with the threshold set by the sequence error rate of each sample in mapped regions. TCRdb applied fastp at Q25 and MiXCR to the public reads, then kept only in-frame beta chains. One record per CDR3 amino acid sequence lists the most common genes and DNA. The V and J calls were determined by TCRdb, not by the authors. This sample lists 95,000 to 150,000 distinct CDR3 sequences; 20% to 25% were detected once. The ten largest clones take up around 15% of the sample.

The sequencing input was glioma tissue, nonneoplastic brain tissue, or PBMCs (not recorded which). The sequence joins TRBV7-6 to TRBJ1-4; 7 bases in the middle match TRBD1. The source of this sequence is a human donor with low-grade glioma or glioblastoma, undergoing nonglioma brain surgery, or in good health (not recorded which). The DNA sequence follows: TGTGCCAGCCGCCGCGGACAGGCGCCCGTTGAAAAACTGTTTTTT. Translated, this gives CASRRGQAPVEKLFF. The variable domain in full, with residues beyond the CDR3 obtained from the reference TRBV7-6 and TRBJ1-4 genes, is GAGVSQSPRYKVTKRGQDVALRCDPISGHVSLYWYRQALGQGPEFLTYFNYEAQQDKSGLPNDRFSAERPEGSISTLTIQRTEQRDSAMYRCASRRGQAPVEKLFFGSGTQLSVL.